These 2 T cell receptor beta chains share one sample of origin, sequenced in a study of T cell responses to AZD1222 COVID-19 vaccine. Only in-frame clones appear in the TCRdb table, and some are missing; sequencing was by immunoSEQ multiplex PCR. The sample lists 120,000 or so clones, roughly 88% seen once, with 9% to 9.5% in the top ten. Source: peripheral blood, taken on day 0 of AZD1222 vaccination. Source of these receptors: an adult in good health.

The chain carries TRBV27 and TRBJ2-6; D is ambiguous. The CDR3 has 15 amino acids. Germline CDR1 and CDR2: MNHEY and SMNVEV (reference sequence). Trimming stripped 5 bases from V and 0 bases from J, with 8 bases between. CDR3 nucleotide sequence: TGTGCCAGCAGTCATGAAAGCTCTGGGGCCAACGTCCTGACTTTC. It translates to CASSHESSGANVLTF.

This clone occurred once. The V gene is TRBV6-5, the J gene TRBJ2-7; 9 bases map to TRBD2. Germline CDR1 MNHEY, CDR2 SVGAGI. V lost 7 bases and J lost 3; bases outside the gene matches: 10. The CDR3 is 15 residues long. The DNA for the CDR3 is TGTGCCAGCACCGGCGTCGCGGGAGGGTTCTACGAGCAGTACTTC. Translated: CASTGVAGGFYEQYF.